The present TCR beta chain was sequenced within a study of blood T cell repertoires in COVID-19. Study-level information: Acute and convalescent COVID-19 samples came from the United States, Italy and Spain. From T cells, B-cell-depleted T cells, or PBMCs came the material, which was cDNA or gDNA.

The germline V gene encodes CDR1 SGHTS and CDR2 YDEGEE. The CDR3 is 15 amino acids. The trim removed 0 bases at V and 2 bases at J, leaving 1 base unmatched. Source study methods: Quantification of nucleated cells was approximated via reference gene primer amplification. Clones were sequenced by immunoSEQ multiplex PCR, and TCRdb holds only the in-frame ones, with some missing. Clone size and V and J calls were adopted from that table, with D and trimming inferred from the DNA. The data show around 280,000 clones, around 85% seen once. Sequenced material: peripheral blood. This clonotype was obtained from a woman in her twenties or thirties who had recovered from COVID-19. This rearrangement joins TRBV5-8 to TRBJ2-1, with 8 bases matching TRBD2. CDR3 sequence: CASSLVGGAYNEQFF. In DNA form, the CDR3 reads TGTGCCAGCAGCTTGGTCGGGGGGGCCTACAATGAGCAGTTCTTC.